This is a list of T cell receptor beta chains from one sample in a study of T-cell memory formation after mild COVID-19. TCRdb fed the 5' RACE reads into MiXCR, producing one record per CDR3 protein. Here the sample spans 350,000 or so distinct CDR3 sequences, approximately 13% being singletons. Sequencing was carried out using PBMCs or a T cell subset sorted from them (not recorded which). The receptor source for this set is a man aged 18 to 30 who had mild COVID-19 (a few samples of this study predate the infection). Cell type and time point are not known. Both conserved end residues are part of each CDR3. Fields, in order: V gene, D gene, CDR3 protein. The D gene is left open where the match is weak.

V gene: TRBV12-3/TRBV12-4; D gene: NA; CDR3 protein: CASSWGVTNEKLFF
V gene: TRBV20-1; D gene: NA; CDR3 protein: CSARGRGFGAFF
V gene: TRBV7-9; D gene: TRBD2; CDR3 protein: CANSAPAGVGEQYF
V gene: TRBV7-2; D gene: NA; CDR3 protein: CASSFLWGGPDTQYF
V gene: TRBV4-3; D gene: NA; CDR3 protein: CASSQENGPGAIYF
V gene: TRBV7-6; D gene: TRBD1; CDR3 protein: CASSFEAGGASPLHF
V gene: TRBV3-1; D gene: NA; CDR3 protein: CASSQSSAGTEAFF
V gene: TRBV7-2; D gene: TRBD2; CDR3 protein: CASRSAWGTSGVETQYF
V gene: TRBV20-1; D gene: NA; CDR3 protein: CSASDDPSTDTQYF
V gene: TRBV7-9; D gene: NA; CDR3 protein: CASSSPERGASNEQFF
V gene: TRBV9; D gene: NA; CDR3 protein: CASSSRKTNTEAFF
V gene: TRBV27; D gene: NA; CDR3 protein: CASSLSGFGRAGISQPQHF
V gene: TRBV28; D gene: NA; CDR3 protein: CASSQGSPSGANVLTF
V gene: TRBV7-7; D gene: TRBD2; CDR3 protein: CASSPSGLGYNEQFF
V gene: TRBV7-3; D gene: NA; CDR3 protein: CASSVGAWANEQFF
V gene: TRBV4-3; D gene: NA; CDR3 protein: CASSQIDRSLGSPLHF
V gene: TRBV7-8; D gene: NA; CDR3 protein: CASSPLGGAMNTEAFF
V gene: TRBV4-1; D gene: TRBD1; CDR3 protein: CASRDRENIQYF
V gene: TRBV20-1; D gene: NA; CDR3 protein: CSGSSRQGNTEAFF
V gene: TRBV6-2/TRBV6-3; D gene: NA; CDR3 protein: CASSYRTDGYTF
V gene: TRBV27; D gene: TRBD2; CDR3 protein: CASAGLAEETQYF
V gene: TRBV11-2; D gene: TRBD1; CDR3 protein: CASSLGGTGYTYEQYF
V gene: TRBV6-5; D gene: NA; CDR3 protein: CASYSVGGTEAFF
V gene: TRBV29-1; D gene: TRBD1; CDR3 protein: CSVVTGAVSYNEQFF
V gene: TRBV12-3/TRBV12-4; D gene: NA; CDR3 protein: CASSLVNQPQHF
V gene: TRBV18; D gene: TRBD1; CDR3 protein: CASSPFSFDRGEGTNEKLFF
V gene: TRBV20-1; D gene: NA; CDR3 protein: CSATPPNKGYTF
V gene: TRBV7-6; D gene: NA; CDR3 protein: CASSLAGSSYEQYF
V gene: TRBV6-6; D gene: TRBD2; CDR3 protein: CASSKAGLAGGPNIQYF
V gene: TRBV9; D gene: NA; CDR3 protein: CASNRLANSGANVLTF
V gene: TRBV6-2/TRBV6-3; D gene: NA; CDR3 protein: CASSPQPAGGFNYGYTF
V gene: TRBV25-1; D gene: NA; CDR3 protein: CASGHRQKLFF